Listed here is a single T cell receptor beta chain. Its cognate antigen is unknown. Time point here: week 47, end of study. In every dose of vaccine, 300 ug of mutant IDH1 20-mer peptide was given alongside topical imiquimod. Germline CDR1 is SEHNR and CDR2 is FQNEAQ (reference sequence). The CDR3 length is 14 residues. Germline trimming cut 5 bases from V and 2 bases from J; bases unmatched to any gene: 4. Repertoires were generated with immunoSEQ multiplex PCR, while TCRdb's copy carries only in-frame clones and drops some. Of some 21,000 clones listed, less than 90% are singletons. This specimen comes from a study of a mutant IDH1 vaccine in newly diagnosed glioma.

This clonotype was sampled from a man in his forties with glioma. This sequence joins TRBV7-9 and TRBJ2-3; 7 bases map to TRBD2. Specimen: PBMCs, collected from a glioma patient whose treatment included an IDH1 peptide vaccine. This CDR3 is CASSLSGNTDTQYF. The CDR3 DNA follows: TGTGCCAGCAGCCTGAGCGGGAACACAGATACGCAGTATTTT.